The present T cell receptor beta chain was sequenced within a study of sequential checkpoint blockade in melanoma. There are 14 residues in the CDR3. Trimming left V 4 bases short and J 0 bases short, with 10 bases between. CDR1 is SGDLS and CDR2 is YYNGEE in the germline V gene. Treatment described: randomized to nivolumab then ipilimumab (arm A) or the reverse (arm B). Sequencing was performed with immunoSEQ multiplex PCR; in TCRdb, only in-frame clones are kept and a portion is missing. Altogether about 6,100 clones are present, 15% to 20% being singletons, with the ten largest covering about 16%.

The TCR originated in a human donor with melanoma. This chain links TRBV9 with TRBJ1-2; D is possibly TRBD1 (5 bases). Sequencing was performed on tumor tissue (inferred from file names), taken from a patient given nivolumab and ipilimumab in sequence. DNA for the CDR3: TGTGCCAGCAGCCCAGGACACTCTAACTATGGCTACACCTTC. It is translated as CASSPGHSNYGYTF.